The 11 T cell receptor beta chains reported below all come from one sample, sequenced in a study of T cell repertoires in aging, cancer and after chemotherapy. A mixed TRB-A/B primer pool amplified rearranged TRB by multiplex touch-down PCR. Via MiXCR, TCRdb re-called the multiplex PCR reads, giving one row per CDR3 protein. Here the sample spans a few thousand distinct CDR3 sequences, 65% to 75% being singletons. Peripheral blood genomic DNA, not sorted cells or RNA, was the template. Sequencing input: blood. The receptors were sampled from a human donor with a solid tumor.

The V and J genes are TRBV4-3 and TRBJ1-3; D remains ambiguous. Per the germline V gene, CDR1 is LGHNA and CDR2 is YSLEER. This CDR3 has 13 amino acids. Trimming stripped 0 bases from V and 4 bases from J, with 4 bases between. DNA for the CDR3: TGCGCCAGCAGCCAAGATATGGGAAACACCATATATTTT. Protein: CASSQDMGNTIYF.

V gene TRBV5-6 combines with J gene TRBJ2-7; D possibly uses TRBD1 or TRBD2 (5 bases each). Trimming pared 4 bases from V and 1 base from J, leaving 15 bases between. The CDR3 runs 15 residues. Germline CDR1 reads SGHDT; CDR2 reads YYEEEE. CDR3 DNA: TGTGCCAGCAGCCGTAGAGGGGAGCGGTCCTACGAGCAGTACTTC. The encoded protein is CASSRRGERSYEQYF.

The V and J genes are TRBV6-1 and TRBJ1-6; D perhaps matches TRBD1 (6 bases). Per germline, CDR1 MNHNS and CDR2 SASEGT. V was clipped by 1 base and J by 9 bases, with 13 bases between them. The CDR3 runs to 15 residues. CDR3 residues: CASSEEPGAISPLHF. CDR3 nucleotide sequence: TGTGCCAGCAGTGAAGAGCCAGGGGCCATTTCACCCCTCCACTTT.

The chain recombines TRBV6-5 with TRBJ2-1, with 9 bases matching TRBD2. The germline CDR1 and CDR2 sequences are MNHEY and SVGAGI. CDR3 length: 16 residues. J lost 3 bases, V lost 6 bases, and 9 bases had no gene match. CDR3 in amino acids: CASRPRLAESYNEQFF. Here the CDR3 DNA reads TGTGCCAGCAGACCGCGACTAGCGGAGAGCTACAATGAGCAGTTCTTC.

This clonotype was seen just once. This rearrangement joins TRBV19 to TRBJ2-7; 10 positions agree with TRBD1. Looked up from germline, CDR1 is LNHDA and CDR2 is SQIVND (reference sequence). V dropped 3 bases and J dropped 4; count of bases not matched to a gene: 9. The CDR3 totals 16 residues. The DNA of the CDR3 is TGTGCCAGTAGTATGGGACAGGGGCCAAACTGGTACGAGCAGTACTTC. The encoded protein is CASSMGQGPNWYEQYF.

In this sample, this clonotype turned up a few times. This chain joins TRBV12-3 or TRBV12-4 and TRBJ2-3, with D unclear. V was pared by 4 bases and J by 10 bases, with 15 bases between. The CDR3 runs to 13 residues. This chain's CDR3 is CASSYNSRMAQYF. In nucleotides, the CDR3 is TGTGCCAGCAGTTACAATAGTAGGATGGCGCAGTATTTT.

V gene TRBV27 combines with J gene TRBJ1-2, with 8 bases matching TRBD1. J lost 8 bases, V lost 4 bases, and 6 bases had no gene match. Germline V gene data show CDR1 as MNHEY and CDR2 as SMNVEV (reference sequence). The CDR3 loop spans 13 amino acids. The CDR3 is CASSYQGARGYTF. CDR3 bases: TGTGCCAGCAGTTACCAGGGGGCGCGAGGCTACACCTTC.

The chain links TRBV5-5 to TRBJ2-5, with a weak D call TRBD2 (6 bases). The CDR3 sequence is 14 residues long. The V gene lost 0 bases and the J gene lost 1 base, with 7 bases spanning the gap. Germline V gives CDR1 SGHKS, CDR2 YYEKEE (reference sequence). Written as DNA, the CDR3 is TGTGCCAGCAGCTTGGAGGGACTCCAAGAGACCCAGTACTTC. Translation: CASSLEGLQETQYF. Full variable domain (remainder filled in from reference TRBV5-5 and TRBJ2-5): DAGVTQSPTHLIKTRGQQVTLRCSPISGHKSVSWYQQVLGQGPQFIFQYYEKEERGRGNFPDRFSARQFPNYSSELNVNALLLGDSALYLCASSLEGLQETQYFGPGTRLLVL.

This clonotype was counted a few times. The CDR3 loop reads CASSLGVPGQGFKSPLHF. The CDR3 DNA sequence: TGTGCCAGCAGTCTAGGGGTCCCGGGACAGGGGTTCAAATCACCCCTCCACTTT. This rearrangement joins TRBV12-3 or TRBV12-4 to TRBJ1-6, with 10 bases matching TRBD1. The length of the CDR3 is 18 residues. J was trimmed by 10 bases and V by 5 bases; bases with no gene match: 17.

V and J are TRBV18 and TRBJ2-5; D remains ambiguous. In germline, CDR1 is KGHSH, CDR2 LQKENI. V was trimmed by 0 bases and J by 5 bases, leaving 7 bases between them. The CDR3 extends over 13 amino acids. The CDR3 protein is CASSPPSFETQYF. The CDR3 DNA follows: TGTGCCAGCTCACCACCGTCCTTCGAGACCCAGTACTTC.

The V call is TRBV11-3, the J call TRBJ2-7, with D possibly called TRBD1 or TRBD2 (6 bases each). Germline CDR1 reads SGHNT; CDR2 reads YENEEA. V lost 1 base, J lost 4 bases, and 17 bases lay in between. This CDR3 spans 16 amino acids. Here the CDR3 reads CASSLAGSRGGYEQYF. CDR3 DNA: TGTGCCAGCAGCTTAGCAGGCAGCAGGGGAGGATACGAGCAGTACTTC.